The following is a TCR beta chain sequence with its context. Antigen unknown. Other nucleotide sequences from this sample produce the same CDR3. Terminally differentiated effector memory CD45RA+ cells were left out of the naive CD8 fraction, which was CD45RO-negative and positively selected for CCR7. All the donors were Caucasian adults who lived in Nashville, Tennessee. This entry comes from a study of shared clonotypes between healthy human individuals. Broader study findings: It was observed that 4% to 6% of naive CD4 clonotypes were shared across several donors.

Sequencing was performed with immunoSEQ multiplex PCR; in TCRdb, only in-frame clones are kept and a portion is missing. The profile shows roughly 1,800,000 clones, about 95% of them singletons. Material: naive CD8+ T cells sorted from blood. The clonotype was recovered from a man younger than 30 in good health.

The CDR3 loop is CAISESTGYEQYF. In DNA form, the CDR3 reads TGTGCCATCAGTGAGTCGACAGGGTACGAGCAGTACTTC. The J gene is TRBJ2-7, the V gene TRBV10-3; TRBD1 aligns across 7 bases. Germline trimming cut 0 bases from V and 4 bases from J; bases unmatched to any gene: 0. The germline gives CDR1 ENHRY, CDR2 SYGVKD. This CDR3 has 13 amino acids.